The 17 T cell receptor beta chains below all came from one sample that was sequenced in a study of CD8+ T cells in alopecia areata. Extraction and reverse transcription of RNA yielded cDNA as the sequencing template. The data were produced by immunoSEQ multiplex PCR, yet TCRdb's version contains in-frame clones alone and is incomplete. The table records more than 140,000 clones, 85% to 90% of them present only once. Treatment denoted: oral pan-JAK inhibitor, 5-10 mg twice daily. The material was CD8+ T cells sorted from blood, obtained at week 4, from a patient treated with tofacitinib. These TCRs come from a human donor with alopecia areata.

The chain uses TRBV29-1 and TRBJ2-7; D unresolved. The CDR3 runs to 14 residues. Trimming stripped 3 bases from V and 2 bases from J, with 14 bases between. The V gene's germline CDR1 is SQVTM and CDR2 ANQGSEA. The CDR3 is CSVDEANPPYEQYF. CDR3 in DNA: TGCAGCGTTGATGAGGCAAACCCCCCCTACGAGCAGTACTTC.

V gene TRBV7-7 combines with J gene TRBJ2-1, with 13 bases identical to TRBD2. This CDR3 has 20 amino acids. After removal of 0 bases from V and 0 bases from J, the junction contained 8 bases not matched to a gene. CDR1 and CDR2 from the germline V gene are SSHAT and FNYEAQ (reference sequence). The CDR3 region is CASSLAVGLAGPSSYNEQFF. In nucleotides, the CDR3 is TGTGCCAGCAGCTTAGCAGTGGGACTAGCGGGGCCTAGCTCCTACAATGAGCAGTTCTTC.

V gene TRBV5-1 combines with J gene TRBJ2-3; D gene uncertain. V was pared by 0 bases and J by 0 bases, with 8 bases between. This CDR3 is built from 15 residues. Per the germline V gene, CDR1 is SGHRS and CDR2 is YFSETQ. In DNA, the CDR3 is TGCGCCAGCAGCTTGGGTGACACTAGCACAGATACGCAGTATTTT. Its protein product is CASSLGDTSTDTQYF.

The gene calls are TRBV2 and TRBJ2-5; tentative D call: TRBD1 (6 bases). The DNA end lines up better with TRBJ2-7; the J call may be wrong. The CDR3 totals 12 residues. The germline V gene encodes CDR1 SNHLY and CDR2 FYNNEI. The CDR3 sequence is CASRRGYYEQYF. The CDR3 coding sequence is TGTGCCAGCAGAAGGGGGTACTACGAGCAGTACTTC.

This rearrangement joins TRBV2 to TRBJ1-1; unclear D gene. The CDR3 is made up of 13 amino acids. Germline-derived CDR1 and CDR2 are SNHLY and FYNNEI. The V end was cut by 7 bases, the J end by 4 bases, with 13 bases between. The CDR3: CASIGDRGTEAFF. DNA for the CDR3: TGTGCCAGCATCGGGGATCGTGGCACTGAAGCTTTCTTT.

The chain joins TRBV4-1 to TRBJ2-7; D is uncertain. Per germline, CDR1 MGHRA and CDR2 YSYEKL. The V end lost 0 bases, the J end lost 2 bases, and 11 bases lay between the germline ends. The CDR3 consists of 15 residues. CDR3 in DNA: TGCGCCAGCAGCCAAGACAGAGATCTAACCTACGAGCAGTACTTC. Residues: CASSQDRDLTYEQYF.

This rearrangement joins TRBV4-1 to TRBJ2-7; tentatively, D is TRBD1 (6 bases). The CDR3 covers 16 residues. Per germline, CDR1 MGHRA and CDR2 YSYEKL. The ends were cut back, 0 bases at V and 1 base at J, with 13 bases in the middle. The CDR3 spells CASSQDWEQGSYEQYF. The CDR3 bases are TGCGCCAGCAGCCAAGATTGGGAACAGGGTTCCTACGAGCAGTACTTC.

DNA of the CDR3: TGTGCCAGCAGCGGGGACGAGCAGTACTTC. Its translation is CASSGDEQYF. This sequence joins TRBV2 and TRBJ2-7; D perhaps matches TRBD2 (5 bases). The ends were cut back, 6 bases at V and 5 bases at J, with 5 bases in the middle. Germline CDR1 SNHLY, CDR2 FYNNEI. The CDR3 is made up of 10 amino acids.

The J gene is TRBJ2-3, the V gene TRBV4-2; D ambiguous. This CDR3 region has 12 residues. V lost 1 base, J lost 7 bases, and 6 bases lay in between. Germline-derived CDR1 and CDR2 are LGHNA and YNFKEQ. The CDR3 spells CASSQGGNTQYF. DNA of the CDR3: TGTGCCAGCAGCCAAGGCGGAAATACGCAGTATTTT.

This clone has more than one count but fewer than ten. V and J are TRBV7-9 and TRBJ2-7; possibly TRBD1 or TRBD2 for D (5 bases each). This CDR3 region has 14 residues. The V end was cut by 5 bases, the J end by 2 bases, with 13 bases between. Germline CDR1 and CDR2: SEHNR and FQNEAQ (reference sequence). The CDR3 region is CASSPGPTPYEQYF. The CDR3 DNA reads TGTGCCAGCAGCCCGGGGCCTACCCCCTACGAGCAGTACTTC.

The genes are TRBV7-9 and TRBJ2-1; D gene uncertain. Germline V gene lookup returns CDR1 SEHNR and CDR2 FQNEAQ (reference sequence). The V and J ends lost 3 bases and 10 bases respectively, with 4 bases between them. The CDR3 has 10 amino acids. For the CDR3, the DNA is TGTGCCAGCAGCTTTGCCGAGCAGTTCTTC. Amino acids: CASSFAEQFF.

The J gene is TRBJ2-2, the V gene TRBV27; D unclear. The germline V and J ends were trimmed by 0 bases and 7 bases, with 6 bases remaining between them. This CDR3 spans 13 amino acids. From germline, CDR1 is MNHEY and CDR2 SMNVEV (reference sequence). The CDR3 protein is CASSLSSHGELFF. The CDR3 DNA sequence: TGTGCCAGCAGTTTATCTAGCCACGGGGAGCTGTTTTTT.

This chain connects TRBV7-9 to TRBJ2-1, with no clear D. Looked up from germline, CDR1 is SEHNR and CDR2 is FQNEAQ (reference sequence). Trimming stripped 2 bases from V and 2 bases from J, with 7 bases between. The CDR3 runs to 14 residues. This CDR3 reads CASSLPPTYNEQFF. The CDR3 DNA follows: TGTGCCAGCAGCTTACCACCCACCTACAATGAGCAGTTCTTC.

The chain has TRBV5-1 and TRBJ2-7, with D tentatively TRBD2 (5 bases). Germline V gene sequence: CDR1 SGHRS, CDR2 YFSETQ. Trimming shortened V by 3 bases and J by 4 bases, and 17 bases separated the two germline ends. The CDR3 consists of 15 residues. As DNA, the CDR3 is TGCGCCAGCAGCTACGAACCCGGGATGTGGTACGAGCAGTACTTC. Its translation is CASSYEPGMWYEQYF.

This sequence joins TRBV29-1 and TRBJ2-1; D call uncertain. Germline CDR1 SQVTM, CDR2 ANQGSEA. V was clipped by 4 bases and J by 7 bases, with 5 bases between them. The CDR3 extends over 10 amino acids. As DNA, the CDR3 is TGCAGCGTTGTATCGAATGAGCAGTTCTTC. Protein product: CSVVSNEQFF.

The chain links TRBV29-1 to TRBJ1-3, with a possible D match to TRBD1 (5 bases). Deletions cut 3 bases from V and 7 bases from J, with 13 bases between. Germline values: CDR1 SQVTM, CDR2 ANQGSEA. The CDR3 extends over 13 amino acids. The CDR3 protein is CSVDGRQGNTIYF. The CDR3, as DNA: TGCAGCGTTGATGGTCGGCAGGGTAACACCATATATTTT. The variable domain in full, with the rest retrieved from reference TRBV29-1 and TRBJ1-3, is SAVISQKPSRDICQRGTSLTIQCQVDSQVTMMFWYRQQPGQSLTLIATANQGSEATYESGFVIDKFPISRPNLTFSTLTVSNMSPEDSSIYLCSVDGRQGNTIYFGEGSWLTVV.

CDR3 loop: CSVTGTDRRNTEAFF. CDR3 DNA: TGCAGCGTTACGGGGACGGACAGACGGAACACTGAAGCTTTCTTT. V is TRBV29-1 and J is TRBJ1-1, with a possible D match to TRBD1 (6 bases). Trimming pared 5 bases from V and 1 base from J, leaving 17 bases between. The CDR3 is 15 residues long. CDR1 SQVTM and CDR2 ANQGSEA come from the germline V gene.